The source of this TCR beta chain is a study of CD8 T cells in ankylosing spondylitis. Note on this clonotype: What it recognizes is unknown.

A quantitative 5'-RACE method, one with molecular barcodes, was used to make TCR beta libraries. TCRdb recomputed calls from the 5' RACE reads with MiXCR, one row per CDR3 protein. Here the sample spans a few hundred thousand distinct CDR3 sequences, about 20% being singletons. Broader study findings: A motif in TCR beta, a set of 8 or 9 highly homologous variants, appeared characteristic of ankylosing spondylitis blood.

The length of the CDR3 is 12 residues. CDR1 is DFQATT and CDR2 is SNEGSKA in the germline V gene (reference sequence). V was shortened by 7 bases and J by 1 base, with 8 bases between the two germline ends. Sequenced material: blood, either unsorted or a sorted T cell fraction (not recorded which). This chain connects TRBV20-1 to TRBJ2-1; maybe TRBD1 (6 bases). The clonotype was recovered from a female donor with ankylosing spondylitis or in good health (not recorded which). CDR3 sequence reads: CSGGGSYNEQFF. The CDR3 DNA follows: TGCAGTGGAGGGGGATCCTACAATGAGCAGTTCTTC.